This TCR beta chain is drawn from a study of identical twins. General study points: Models predicted too little out-of-frame TCR alpha sharing in monozygotic twins.

TCRdb independently ran MiXCR on the 5' RACE reads; one entry per CDR3 protein. This sample has a few hundred thousand distinct CDR3 sequences, with about 9% found just once. This clonotype has just a few counts. Antigen specificity is unknown. V was clipped by 7 bases and J by 8 bases; unmatched bases: 12. The CDR3 length is 16 residues. Sequencing used naive T cells sorted from blood. The gene calls are TRBV12-3 or TRBV12-4 and TRBJ2-1; TRBD2 aligns across 12 bases. The clonotype comes from a woman aged 50 to 65 in good health. As DNA, the CDR3 is TGTGCCAGCACCGCAATTTTGACTAGCGGGAGCGATGAGCAGTTCTTC. Amino acid sequence: CASTAILTSGSDEQFF.